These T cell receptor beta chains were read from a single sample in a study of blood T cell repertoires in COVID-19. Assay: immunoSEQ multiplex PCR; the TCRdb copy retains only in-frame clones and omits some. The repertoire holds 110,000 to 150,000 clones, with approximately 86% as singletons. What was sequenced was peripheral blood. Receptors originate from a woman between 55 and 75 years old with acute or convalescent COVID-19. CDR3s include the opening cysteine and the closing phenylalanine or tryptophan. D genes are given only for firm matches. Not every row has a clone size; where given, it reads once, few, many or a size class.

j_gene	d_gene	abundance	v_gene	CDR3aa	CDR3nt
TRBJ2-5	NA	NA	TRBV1	CTSSRAGDREETQYF	TGCACCAGCAGCCGAGCCGGGGACAGGGAGGAGACCCAGTACTTC
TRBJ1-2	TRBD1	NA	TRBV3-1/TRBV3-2	CASSLLGQDYGYTF	TGTGCCAGCAGCCTCCTAGGACAGGACTATGGCTACACCTTC
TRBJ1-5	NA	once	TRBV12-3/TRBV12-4	CASSWANNQPQHF	TGTGCCAGCAGTTGGGCGAATAATCAGCCCCAGCATTTT
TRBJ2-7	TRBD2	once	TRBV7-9	CASSLNAGGFSEQYF	TGTGCCAGCAGCTTAAACGCGGGGGGTTTTAGCGAGCAGTACTTC
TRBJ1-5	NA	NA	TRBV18	CASSPPGGKYQPQHF	TGTGCCAGCTCACCACCCGGAGGAAAGTATCAGCCCCAGCATTTT
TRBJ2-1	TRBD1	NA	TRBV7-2	CASSLIGGAYNEQFF	TGTGCCAGCAGCTTAATAGGGGGCGCCTACAATGAGCAGTTCTTC
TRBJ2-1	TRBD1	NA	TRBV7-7	CASSLELRTGTDGEQFF	TGTGCTAGCAGCTTAGAGTTAAGGACAGGAACAGACGGTGAGCAGTTCTTC
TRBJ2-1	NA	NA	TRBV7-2	CASSLVAGTYNEQFF	TGTGCCAGCAGCTTAGTGGCGGGAACCTACAATGAGCAGTTCTTC
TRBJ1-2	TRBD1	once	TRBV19	CASSIRDSNYGYTF	TGTGCCAGTAGTATCCGGGACAGCAACTATGGCTACACCTTC
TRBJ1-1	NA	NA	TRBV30	CAWIDSGWGTEAFF	TGTGCCTGGATAGACTCAGGGTGGGGCACTGAAGCTTTCTTT
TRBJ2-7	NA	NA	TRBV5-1	CASSWGGGLSYEQYF	TGCGCCAGCAGCTGGGGGGGCGGCCTCTCCTACGAGCAGTACTTC
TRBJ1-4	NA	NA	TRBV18	CASSPGAANEKLFF	TGTGCCAGCTCACCGGGGGCTGCGAATGAAAAACTGTTTTTT
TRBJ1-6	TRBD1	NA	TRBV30	CAWSVDRFNSPLHF	TGTGCCTGGAGTGTGGACAGGTTTAATTCACCCCTCCACTTT
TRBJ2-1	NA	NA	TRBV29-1	CSVEGIADSYNEQFF	TGCAGCGTTGAAGGTATAGCGGACTCCTACAATGAGCAGTTCTTC
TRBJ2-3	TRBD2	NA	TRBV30	CAWRSAGGRDTQYF	TGTGCCTGGAGATCAGCGGGGGGGAGAGATACGCAGTATTTT
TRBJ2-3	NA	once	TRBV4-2	CASSQEGGASDTQYF	TGTGCCAGCAGCCAGGAAGGGGGGGCATCAGATACGCAGTATTTT
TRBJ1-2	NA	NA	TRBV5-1	CASSLGLGVRGYTF	TGCGCCAGCAGCTTGGGGCTGGGTGTCAGGGGCTACACCTTC
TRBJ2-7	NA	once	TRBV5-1	CASSLGTVGSYEQYF	TGCGCCAGCAGCTTGGGGACAGTGGGCTCCTACGAGCAGTACTTC
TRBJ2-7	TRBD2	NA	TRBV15	CATSSLGGVGQYF	TGTGCCACCAGCAGTCTGGGAGGGGTTGGGCAGTACTTC
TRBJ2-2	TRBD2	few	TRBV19	CASSSRGGAPGELFF	TGTGCCAGTAGTTCTCGCGGGGGGGCCCCCGGGGAGCTGTTTTTT
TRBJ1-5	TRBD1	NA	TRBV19	CASSFPSGTGTNQPQHF	TGTGCCAGTAGTTTCCCAAGTGGGACAGGGACTAATCAGCCCCAGCATTTT
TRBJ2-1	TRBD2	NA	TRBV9	CASSVNGGAFDEQFF	TGTGCCAGCAGCGTAAACGGGGGGGCCTTCGATGAGCAGTTCTTC
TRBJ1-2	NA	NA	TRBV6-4	CASLIRPAARYYGYTF	TGTGCCAGCCTTATACGGCCCGCGGCGAGGTACTATGGCTACACCTTC
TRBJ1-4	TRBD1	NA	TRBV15	CATSNRGENEKLFF	TGTGCCACCAGTAACAGGGGAGAGAATGAAAAACTGTTTTTT
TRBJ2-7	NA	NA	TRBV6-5	CASSYLGAYEQYF	TGTGCCAGCAGTTACCTCGGGGCCTACGAGCAGTACTTC
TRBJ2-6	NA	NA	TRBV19	CASTTGTRSGANVLTF	TGTGCCAGTACTACCGGGACTCGCTCTGGGGCCAACGTCCTGACTTTC
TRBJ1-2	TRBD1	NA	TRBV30	CAWSAPGGYGYTF	TGTGCCTGGAGTGCCCCAGGGGGTTATGGCTACACCTTC
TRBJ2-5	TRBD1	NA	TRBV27	CASSVGTGGMETQYF	TGTGCCAGCAGTGTCGGGACAGGGGGCATGGAGACCCAGTACTTC
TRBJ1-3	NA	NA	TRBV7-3	CASSSGVSGNTIYF	TGTGCCAGCAGCTCCGGGGTTTCTGGAAACACCATATATTTT
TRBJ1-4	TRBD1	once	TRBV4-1	CASSQGDRAEEKLFF	TGCGCCAGCAGCCAAGGGGACAGGGCGGAAGAAAAACTGTTTTTT
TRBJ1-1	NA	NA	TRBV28	CASSLAGPEAFF	TGTGCCAGCAGTTTAGCAGGGCCTGAAGCTTTCTTT
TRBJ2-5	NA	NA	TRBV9	CASSGLPGQETQYF	TGTGCCAGCAGCGGACTCCCGGGGCAAGAGACCCAGTACTTC
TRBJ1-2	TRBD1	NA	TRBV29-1	CSVPRDREKYGYTF	TGCAGCGTTCCCCGGGACAGGGAGAAGTATGGCTACACCTTC
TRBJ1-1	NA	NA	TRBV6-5	CASRFLNTEAFF	TGTGCCAGCAGGTTCTTGAACACTGAAGCTTTCTTT
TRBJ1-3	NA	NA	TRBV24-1	CATSDPDGTTVPSGNTIYF	TGTGCCACCAGTGATCCAGACGGGACAACGGTACCGTCCGGAAACACCATATATTTT
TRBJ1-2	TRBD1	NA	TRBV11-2	CASSLDGGQTFYGYTF	TGTGCCAGCAGCTTAGATGGGGGACAGACGTTCTATGGCTACACCTTC
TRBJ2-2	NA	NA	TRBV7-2	CASSLALLANTGELFF	TGTGCCAGCAGCTTAGCCCTATTGGCGAACACCGGGGAGCTGTTTTTT
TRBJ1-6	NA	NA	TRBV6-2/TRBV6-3	CASSPTRTGRSPLHF	TGTGCCAGCAGTCCCACTCGTACAGGGAGATCACCCCTCCACTTT
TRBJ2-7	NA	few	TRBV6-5	CATTPSSYEQYF	TGTGCCACTACGCCTAGCAGCTACGAGCAGTACTTC
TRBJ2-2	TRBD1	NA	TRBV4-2	CASSQDSGTGLNTGELFF	TGTGCCAGCAGCCAGGACTCCGGGACAGGGTTGAACACCGGGGAGCTGTTTTTT